This is a list of T cell receptor beta chains from one sample in a study of blood T cell repertoires in COVID-19. Some clones are missing from TCRdb's copy, which holds only in-frame ones; the method was immunoSEQ multiplex PCR. Among roughly 500,000 clones listed, roughly 88% were seen once. The sequenced material came from peripheral blood. The receptors were sampled from a human donor in a cohort sampled during active COVID-19. CDR3s leave out the opening cysteine and the closing phenylalanine or tryptophan. The D gene is left open where the match is weak. Clone size is not always given. Where it is, it says once, few, many or a class for expanded clones.

d_call	v_call	j_call	clone_size	cdr3_aa
-	TRBV28	TRBJ1-2	-	ASSLWSYSRGDYGYT
-	TRBV25-1	TRBJ1-1	-	ASSDSGEMNTEAF
-	TRBV7-3	TRBJ2-3	-	ASSSIGRTDTQY
TRBD1	TRBV7-8	TRBJ2-7	-	ASSPRTGAGGEQY
TRBD2	TRBV5-1	TRBJ2-7	-	ASSSSGGVTAVEQY
-	TRBV7-9	TRBJ2-5	once	ASSLWGRQETQY
-	TRBV28	TRBJ1-5	-	ASSRVNQPQH
TRBD1	TRBV5-1	TRBJ1-4	-	ASKAGGDGRGEKLF
TRBD1	TRBV13	TRBJ1-2	-	ASSSTGGYGYT
TRBD2	TRBV5-1	TRBJ2-7	-	ASSFPSGIIGEQY
-	TRBV5-1	TRBJ1-1	-	ASSGSGINTEAF
-	TRBV29-1	TRBJ2-7	-	SVDIAGRQY
TRBD2	TRBV27	TRBJ2-7	-	ASCQLAGVVEQY
TRBD1	TRBV7-8	TRBJ1-1	-	ASSFLGRGQMDTEAF